This T cell receptor beta chain is from a study of radiotherapy plus CTLA-4 blockade in lung cancer. Study findings and constraints: How blood T cell clones changed early, along with interferon-beta, reportedly forecast response best. Blood-borne expansion of tumor-derived TCR clones followed radiotherapy plus ipilimumab.

Chemo-refractory metastatic non-small-cell lung cancer patients were treated with focal radiation plus CTLA-4 blockade with ipilimumab. Produced via immunoSEQ multiplex PCR; TCRdb's table is partial and in-frame only. The repertoire includes 90,000 to 100,000 clones, about four fifths of them detected once, and around 2.7% sits in the top ten. The count of this clone is one. Its antigen is unidentified. J was trimmed by 8 bases and V by 5 bases; bases with no gene match: 9. The CDR3 length is 15 residues. CDR1 is LNHDA, CDR2 SQIVND, per germline (reference sequence). The material was peripheral blood, obtained from a patient treated with radiotherapy plus ipilimumab. The sequence derives from a human donor with non-small cell lung cancer who had a partial response to radiotherapy plus ipilimumab. Some clones in this sample may be carry-over from other donors' samples. This chain connects TRBV19 to TRBJ1-6, with TRBD1 matching over 7 bases. CDR3 protein: CASSASGTADSPLHF. Written as DNA, the CDR3 is TGTGCCAGTAGTGCGTCCGGGACAGCAGATTCACCCCTCCACTTT.